This passage covers 27 T cell receptor beta chains from one sample sequenced in a study of blood T cells in healthy people across ages. It was with a sample-barcoded 5' primer and a J-beta primer mix that a second PCR of roughly 6 to 12 cycles was run. TCRdb re-called the 5' RACE reads with MiXCR, one entry per CDR3 protein. The top ten clones hold roughly 17% of a sample with 850,000 to 950,000 distinct CDR3 sequences, 29% of them seen once. The sequenced sample was blood. Receptors were obtained from a woman of 80 years or more in good health.

The rearrangement links TRBV14 to TRBJ1-2, with no clear D. CDR1 is SGHDN and CDR2 is FVKESK in the germline V gene. CDR3 size: 15 residues. The V end was cut by 1 base, the J end by 0 bases, with 9 bases between. DNA of the CDR3: TGTGCCAGCAGCCAAGCTGGCAAGACTAACTATGGCTACACCTTC. It specifies CASSQAGKTNYGYTF. The whole variable domain, filled in from reference TRBV14 and TRBJ1-2, reads EAGVTQFPSHSVIEKGQTVTLRCDPISGHDNLYWYRRVMGKEIKFLLHFVKESKQDESGMPNNRFLAERTGGTYSTLKVQPAELEDSGVYFCASSQAGKTNYGYTFGSGTRLTVV.

This clonotype was picked up many times. V gene TRBV6-5 combines with J gene TRBJ2-1; 8 nucleotides agree with TRBD1. The junction had 8 bases not matched to a gene; V was cut back by 0 bases and J by 7 bases. CDR3 length equals 16 residues. CDR1 is MNHEY and CDR2 is SVGAGI in the germline V gene. Here the CDR3 reads CASSYSAGQGLNEQFF. The CDR3 DNA follows: TGTGCCAGCAGTTACTCGGCCGGACAGGGTTTGAATGAGCAGTTCTTC.

This clonotype was seen repeatedly, ten times or more. The rearrangement uses TRBV20-1 and TRBJ2-5; 9 nucleotides line up with TRBD2. Per the germline V gene, CDR1 is DFQATT and CDR2 is SNEGSKA (reference sequence). The V segment lost 7 bases and the J segment 3 bases; nucleotides outside the gene matches: 3. This CDR3 contains 12 residues. The CDR3 loop is CSGVAGEETQYF. The CDR3, as DNA: TGCAGTGGGGTAGCGGGGGAAGAGACCCAGTACTTC.

The table lists this clonotype with a few counts. V is TRBV7-2 and J is TRBJ2-1; weak D call: TRBD2 (6 bases). The better agreement between TRBJ2-7 and the DNA end casts doubt on the J call. There are 15 residues in the CDR3. Per the germline V gene, CDR1 is SGHTA and CDR2 is FQGNSA. The DNA for the CDR3 is TGTGCCAGCAGCTTAGTGGGGGGTCCCTACAATGAGCAGTACTTC. Protein: CASSLVGGPYNEQYF.

This clonotype was counted many times. V gene TRBV15 combines with J gene TRBJ2-5, with 11 bases fitting TRBD2. CDR1 is LNHNV and CDR2 is YYDKDF in the germline V gene (reference sequence). The CDR3 totals 19 residues. V shed 0 bases and J 1 base; nucleotides not matched to a gene: 10. DNA for the CDR3: TGTGCCACCAGCAGAGACCTACTAGCGGGGGTGGTCTCCCAAGAGACCCAGTACTTC. The encoded protein is CATSRDLLAGVVSQETQYF.

The gene calls are TRBV7-6 and TRBJ1-2; 7 bases agree with TRBD1. This CDR3 has 15 residues. The germline V gene encodes CDR1 SGHVS and CDR2 FNYEAQ. The trim removed 5 bases at V and 4 bases at J, leaving 10 bases unmatched. The CDR3 nucleotides read TGTGCCAGCAGCGAGAAACGGGACAGCGTCTATGGCTACACCTTC. Its translation is CASSEKRDSVYGYTF.

In its sample, this clonotype was seen many times. V is TRBV20-1 and J is TRBJ2-5, with 7 bases matching TRBD2. V trimming: 5 bases; J trimming: 1 base; junction bases outside the gene matches: 19. The CDR3 extends over 18 amino acids. CDR1 is DFQATT and CDR2 is SNEGSKA in the germline V gene (reference sequence). The CDR3 nucleotides are TGCAGTGCTTCTACTAGGTCGGGCGGGGGAGCCCCCCAAGAGACCCAGTACTTC. Protein sequence: CSASTRSGGGAPQETQYF.

The sample holds many counts of this clonotype. This chain connects TRBV6-5 to TRBJ2-7; D might be TRBD2 (6 bases). Trimming took off 5 bases at V and 6 bases at J, with 14 bases between the two ends. Germline CDR1 reads MNHEY; CDR2 reads SVGAGI. The CDR3 has 13 amino acids. CDR3 amino acids: CASSNRDFSEQYF. CDR3 bases: TGTGCCAGCAGTAACCGGGACTTCTCCGAGCAGTACTTC.

There are many counts of this clonotype. The chain recombines TRBV10-3 with TRBJ1-5; 9 nucleotides agree with TRBD1. Germline CDR1 is ENHRY and CDR2 is SYGVKD. The CDR3 covers 15 residues. V lost 6 bases to trimming and J lost 4 bases; unmatched junction nucleotides: 7. CDR3 loop: CAIREDRGVNQPQHF. The CDR3 DNA reads as TGTGCCATCAGAGAGGACAGGGGAGTGAATCAGCCCCAGCATTTT.

Ten or more counts support this clonotype. The chain has TRBV11-2 and TRBJ2-7; TRBD1 aligns across 8 bases. CDR1 and CDR2 (germline): SGHAT, FQNNGV. The CDR3 loop spans 12 amino acids. Losses at the gene ends were 5 bases for V and 6 bases for J; bases not matched to a gene: 3. CDR3 protein: CASSRQGLEQYF. The CDR3 coding sequence is TGTGCCAGCAGCAGACAGGGGCTCGAGCAGTACTTC. The full variable domain, rest sourced from reference TRBV11-2 and TRBJ2-7, is EAGVAQSPRYKIIEKRQSVAFWCNPISGHATLYWYQQILGQGPKLLIQFQNNGVVDDSQLPKDRFSAERLKGVDSTLKIQPAKLEDSAVYLCASSRQGLEQYFGPGTRLTVT.

Details on this clonotype: A much larger clone differs by one base, so this may be a read error. V usage is TRBV6-5 and J usage is TRBJ2-3; 11 bases match TRBD2. V dropped 5 bases and J dropped 5; count of bases not matched to a gene: 9. Germline CDR1 and CDR2: MNHEY and SVGAGI. The CDR3 sequence is 16 residues long. The CDR3 bases are TGTGCCAGCAGTCCTAGCGGGGGGCTACGAGGAGATACGCAGTATTTT. It encodes CASSPSGGLRGDTQYF.

This clonotype has more than one count but fewer than ten. This rearrangement joins TRBV10-3 to TRBJ1-1, with D possibly being TRBD1 (6 bases). The germline gives CDR1 ENHRY, CDR2 SYGVKD. The CDR3 extends over 15 amino acids. V shed 10 bases and J shed 5 bases, with 23 bases lying between them. The CDR3 here is CATQASGGGQTEAFF. DNA for the CDR3: TGTGCCACCCAAGCATCCGGCGGGGGGCAAACTGAAGCTTTCTTT.

This clonotype was seen once. The rearrangement links TRBV20-1 to TRBJ1-2; D not resolved. Germline V lookup: CDR1 DFQATT, CDR2 SNEGSKA (reference sequence). The CDR3 runs to 15 residues. Deletions cut 0 bases from V and 4 bases from J, with 15 bases between. The CDR3, as DNA: TGCAGTGCTAGAGAGTACAGCGGTGTACGCTATGGCTACACCTTC. Amino acids: CSAREYSGVRYGYTF.

Only a few counts were recorded for this clonotype. V gene TRBV20-1 combines with J gene TRBJ2-2; no reliable D call. The V and J ends lost 3 bases and 7 bases respectively, with 12 bases between them. Germline V gene sequence: CDR1 DFQATT, CDR2 SNEGSKA (reference sequence). This CDR3 has 13 amino acids. Here the CDR3 reads CSASHQARGELFF. The CDR3 DNA reads TGCAGTGCTAGTCATCAGGCTCGCGGGGAGCTGTTTTTT.

This clonotype showed up just a few times. Here the CDR3 DNA reads TGTGCCAGCAGCTTAGACAGTGGGGGTGGGCCCCACACAGATACGCAGTATTTT. This gives the protein CASSLDSGGGPHTDTQYF. The genes are TRBV7-9 and TRBJ2-3; D may be TRBD1 or TRBD2 (5 bases each). CDR1 is SEHNR, CDR2 FQNEAQ, per germline (reference sequence). V lost 1 base to trimming and J lost 2 bases, with 19 bases between them. CDR3 size: 18 residues.

The CDR3 sequence: CASSPGQGVGEQFF. As DNA, the CDR3 is TGTGCCAGCAGCCCGGGACAGGGGGTAGGGGAGCAGTTCTTC. V usage is TRBV7-3 and J usage is TRBJ2-1; 11 bases fit TRBD1. CDR1 and CDR2 from the germline V gene are SGHTA and FQGTGA. V shed 5 bases, J shed 10 bases, and the junction held 7 bases outside the gene matches. This CDR3 has 14 residues. Combining the CDR3 with reference TRBV7-3 and TRBJ2-1 gives the whole variable domain GAGVSQTPSNKVTEKGKYVELRCDPISGHTALYWYRQSLGQGPEFLIYFQGTGAADDSGLPNDRFFAVRPEGSVSTLKIQRTERGDSAVYLCASSPGQGVGEQFFGPGTRLTVL.

Of note for this clonotype: Germline and junction disagree at one end, which may indicate a read error. This chain uses TRBV7-2 with TRBJ1-4; D is ambiguous. Germline CDR1 and CDR2: SGHTA and FQGNSA. The CDR3 runs to 14 residues. CDR3 sequence: CASSLAGFNKKLFF. DNA for the CDR3: TGTGCCAGCAGCTTAGCGGGATTTAATAAAAAACTGTTTTTT.

The sample holds many counts of this clonotype. The chain uses TRBV7-2 and TRBJ2-5; D is possibly TRBD1 (5 bases). The V and J ends lost 3 bases and 5 bases respectively, with 10 bases between them. The CDR3 has 13 residues. Germline V gene sequence: CDR1 SGHTA, CDR2 FQGNSA. The CDR3 DNA reads TGTGCCAGCAGCTTGGTGGGGCGGGAGACCCAGTACTTC. This translates into CASSLVGRETQYF.

In this sample, this clonotype turned up a few times. The chain uses TRBV28 and TRBJ2-1; 11 bases are shared with TRBD2. The J call is doubtful: the DNA matches TRBJ2-7 better. Germline values: CDR1 MDHEN, CDR2 SYDVKM. The CDR3 totals 17 residues. The CDR3 protein is CASSSISGGVSYNEQYF. The DNA of the CDR3 is TGTGCCAGCAGTTCGATTAGCGGGGGGGTCTCCTACAATGAGCAGTACTTC.

This clonotype showed up many times. The chain couples TRBV20-1 to TRBJ2-1; D might be TRBD2 (6 bases). Germline CDR1 is DFQATT and CDR2 is SNEGSKA (reference sequence). This CDR3 is 14 amino acids long. V was clipped by 1 base and J by 3 bases, with 10 bases between them. Written as DNA, the CDR3 is TGCAGTGCTAGAGCGGGGGTCCACTACAATGAGCAGTTCTTC. Amino acid sequence: CSARAGVHYNEQFF.

This clonotype was counted at least ten times. V gene TRBV6-1 combines with J gene TRBJ2-1, with D uncertain. Trimming took off 6 bases at V and 9 bases at J, with 15 bases between the two ends. The V gene's germline CDR1 is MNHNS and CDR2 SASEGT. The CDR3 has 13 amino acids. CDR3 region: CASSSPAVGEQFF. CDR3 DNA sequence: TGTGCCAGCAGCTCCCCGGCGGTGGGTGAGCAGTTCTTC.

The V and J genes are TRBV3-1 and TRBJ1-2; D gene uncertain. CDR1 and CDR2 (germline): LGHDT, YNNKEL (reference sequence). Trimming took off 0 bases at V and 4 bases at J, with 12 bases between the two ends. The CDR3 runs 15 residues. CDR3: CASSQDSSAAYGYTF. In DNA form, the CDR3 reads TGTGCCAGCAGCCAAGATAGTTCCGCCGCCTATGGCTACACCTTC.

Many counts were recorded for this clonotype. The V call is TRBV15, the J call TRBJ2-7, with D unclear. V was shortened by 5 bases and J by 6 bases, with 14 bases between the two germline ends. The CDR3 spans 13 residues. From germline, CDR1 is LNHNV and CDR2 YYDKDF (reference sequence). CDR3 region: CATSPQPVSEQYF. The DNA for the CDR3 is TGTGCCACCAGCCCCCAACCGGTGAGCGAGCAGTACTTC.

The sample holds a few counts of this clonotype. The V gene is TRBV18, the J gene TRBJ2-7; TRBD1 aligns across 8 bases. The CDR3 covers 18 residues. V shed 4 bases and J 0 bases; nucleotides not matched to a gene: 14. The V gene's germline CDR1 is KGHSH and CDR2 LQKENI. The CDR3 bases are TGTGCCAGCTCACGTGGGTTGATAGGACAGGGAAGCTCCTACGAGCAGTACTTC. It is translated as CASSRGLIGQGSSYEQYF.

Comment on this clonotype: A clone one base away is much larger, so this may be a read error. The chain recombines TRBV7-2 with TRBJ1-1, with D tentatively TRBD1 (6 bases). Germline CDR1 and CDR2: SGHTA and FQGNSA. CDR3 length: 13 residues. Trimming stripped 6 bases from V and 6 bases from J, with 14 bases between. CDR3 protein: CASRLRGAAEAFF. DNA of the CDR3: TGTGCCAGCAGGTTACGGGGGGCTGCTGAAGCTTTCTTT.

The sample holds a few counts of this clonotype. A much larger clonotype is one base distant, so this may be a read error. V gene TRBV7-9 combines with J gene TRBJ2-3; D gene unclear. This CDR3 is 10 amino acids long. V was pared by 8 bases and J by 8 bases, with 8 bases between. Germline CDR1 reads SEHNR; CDR2 reads FQNEAQ (reference sequence). The CDR3 DNA follows: TGTGCCAGCGGGGTGAGTACGCAGTATTTT. As protein: CASGVSTQYF.

This clonotype appeared many times. This chain links TRBV11-2 with TRBJ2-3; 8 bases fit TRBD1. J gave up 3 bases and V 5 bases, and 4 bases lay outside the gene matches. CDR3 length: 14 amino acids. Germline V gives CDR1 SGHAT, CDR2 FQNNGV. The CDR3: CASSPRQGTDTQYF. The CDR3 coding sequence is TGTGCCAGCAGCCCCCGACAGGGGACAGATACGCAGTATTTT.